This T cell receptor beta chain was recovered during a study of T cells in Graves' hyperthyroidism and ophthalmopathy. Overall study context: Peripheral blood sampling occurred at initial diagnosis, before any treatment.

CDR3 length equals 16 residues. Per the germline V gene, CDR1 is MNHEY and CDR2 is SVGAGI. The ends were cut back, 2 bases at V and 1 base at J, with 11 bases in the middle. At least 3 on the Clinical Activity Score was recorded for ophthalmopathy patients, who also had NOSPECS grade at least 4 and duration under 3 months. On the basis of clinical symptoms, serum thyroxine and TRAb, thyroid ultrasound and orbital computed tomography, diagnoses were made. At least ten counts were recorded for this clonotype. What it binds is unknown. Study-wide results and limits: Most thyroid clonotypes with frequency above 0.001 were detected in blood.

TCR beta CDR3 regions were amplified from RNA. An initial round of RT-PCR targeting the TCR CDR3 relied on the HTBI primer set. TCRdb fed the multiplex PCR reads into MiXCR, producing one record per CDR3 protein. The data show a few hundred thousand distinct CDR3 sequences, more than 15% seen once. The chain carries TRBV6-5 and TRBJ2-2; maybe TRBD2 (5 bases). The sequence came from a woman aged 40-49 years with Graves' ophthalmopathy. Sequenced material: blood. This CDR3 is CASSYAGLVNTGELFF. DNA for the CDR3: TGTGCCAGCAGTTACGCCGGACTCGTGAACACCGGGGAGCTGTTTTTT.